The 12 T cell receptor beta chains given below trace back to one sample, sequenced in a study of T cell responses to AZD1222 COVID-19 vaccine. Assay: immunoSEQ multiplex PCR; the TCRdb copy retains only in-frame clones and omits some. The sample holds around 65,000 clones; 76% are singletons and the top ten take over 12%. The sequencing used peripheral blood, collected on day 0 of AZD1222 vaccination. The receptors shown here come from an adult in good health.

The chain combines TRBV28 with TRBJ2-1; unclear D gene. Per the germline V gene, CDR1 is MDHEN and CDR2 is SYDVKM. The length of the CDR3 is 15 residues. V lost 3 bases and J lost 0, with 9 bases in between. The CDR3 is CASSFDSSSYNEQFF. As DNA, the CDR3 is TGTGCCAGCAGTTTTGATTCAAGCTCCTACAATGAGCAGTTCTTC.

The CDR3 protein is CASSLGRYYGYTF. CDR3 DNA sequence: TGTGCCAGCAGTTTGGGCCGTTACTATGGCTACACCTTC. The gene calls are TRBV12-3 or TRBV12-4 and TRBJ1-2, with D unclear. The CDR3 totals 13 residues. V lost 3 bases and J lost 3, with 8 bases in between.

V is TRBV28 and J is TRBJ2-3, with D possibly matching TRBD2 (5 bases). This CDR3 region has 12 residues. The germline V gene has CDR1 MDHEN and CDR2 SYDVKM. Trimming shortened V by 9 bases and J by 1 base, and 8 bases separated the two germline ends. The CDR3: CASLAGTDTQYF. Written as DNA, the CDR3 is TGTGCCAGTCTAGCTGGCACAGATACGCAGTATTTT.

The genes are TRBV28 and TRBJ2-3, with D unclear. V dropped 6 bases and J dropped 5 bases, with 9 bases sitting between them. The CDR3 spans 12 residues. Germline-derived CDR1 and CDR2 are MDHEN and SYDVKM. The CDR3 sequence is CASRLDLDTQYF. The CDR3 DNA reads as TGTGCCAGCAGGTTAGATTTAGATACGCAGTATTTT.

This clone has at least ten counts. The CDR3, as DNA: TGTGCCAGCAGCCGGGGACAGCTCGACAATGAGCAGTTCTTC. Protein product: CASSRGQLDNEQFF. The chain uses TRBV11-3 and TRBJ2-1; 7 positions agree with TRBD1. The CDR3 is 14 residues long. The V gene's germline CDR1 is SGHNT and CDR2 YENEEA. With 5 bases clipped from V and 5 bases from J, the junction kept 6 bases outside the gene matches.

The rearrangement joins TRBV5-5 to TRBJ1-2; a possible D gene is TRBD1 (5 bases). Deletions cut 4 bases from V and 7 bases from J, with 14 bases between. CDR3 length equals 13 residues. Germline CDR1 is SGHKS and CDR2 is YYEKEE (reference sequence). This CDR3 reads CASSTTATGGYTF. For the CDR3, the DNA is TGTGCCAGCAGCACGACAGCAACTGGTGGCTACACCTTC.

The V and J genes are TRBV6-5 and TRBJ2-7, with TRBD1 identical over 10 bases. CDR3 length: 15 residues. In germline, CDR1 is MNHEY, CDR2 SVGAGI. The V segment lost 6 bases and the J segment 4 bases; nucleotides outside the gene matches: 9. DNA of the CDR3: TGTGCCAGCAGGACCTCGACAGGGGGCGCGTACGAGCAGTACTTC. Translating it yields CASRTSTGGAYEQYF.

Note on this clone: The germline gene is not matched at one end of the junction; a read error may be the cause. This chain links TRBV4-1 with TRBJ1-4; D gene ambiguous. The CDR3 covers 10 residues. Germline CDR1 MGHRA, CDR2 YSYEKL. The CDR3 loop is CASSQLNGPF. As DNA, the CDR3 is TGCGCCAGCAGCCAACTTAACGGGCCTTTT.

This clone came up once. The chain employs TRBV4-1 and TRBJ2-1; D is uncertain. Germline loops: CDR1 MGHRA, CDR2 YSYEKL. This CDR3 contains 13 residues. The ends were cut back, 4 bases at V and 3 bases at J, with 7 bases in the middle. In DNA form, the CDR3 reads TGCGCCAGCAGCCTTCCGGACTACAATGAGCAGTTCTTC. As protein: CASSLPDYNEQFF.

The genes are TRBV24-1 and TRBJ2-2; tentative D call: TRBD1 (7 bases). Germline CDR1 and CDR2: KGHDR and SFDVKD. The germline V and J ends were trimmed by 4 bases and 4 bases, with 18 bases remaining between them. This CDR3 is 17 amino acids long. The CDR3 bases are TGTGCCACCAGTGACCCTGGGCCAGGGGGGAGCACCGGGGAGCTGTTTTTT. Protein sequence: CATSDPGPGGSTGELFF.

This chain links TRBV19 with TRBJ1-5; D is undetermined. Trimming took off 5 bases at V and 6 bases at J, with 8 bases between the two ends. Germline CDR1 is LNHDA and CDR2 is SQIVND (reference sequence). CDR3 length: 12 residues. For the CDR3, the DNA is TGTGCCAGTAGTCCCCACCTTCAGCCCCAGCATTTT. Encoded protein: CASSPHLQPQHF.

This clone was picked up a small number of times. This rearrangement joins TRBV6-2 or TRBV6-3 to TRBJ1-5, with a weak D call TRBD1 (5 bases). CDR1 is MNHEY, CDR2 SVGEGT, per germline. The germline V and J ends were trimmed by 4 bases and 0 bases, with 10 bases remaining between them. The CDR3 length is 15 residues. The DNA of the CDR3 is TGTGCCAGCAGTTCGGAGGGGAATAGCAATCAGCCCCAGCATTTT. Protein: CASSSEGNSNQPQHF.